These 6 T cell receptor beta chains were all obtained from the same sample, sequenced in a study of beta chain features in type 1 diabetes. Sequencing targeted expressed TCRB transcripts, as all isolated RNA had been reverse transcribed. Sequencing was performed with immunoSEQ multiplex PCR; in TCRdb, only in-frame clones are kept and a portion is missing. The table shows some 900,000 clones, with roughly 15% occurring only once. The source material was naive CD4+ T cells from blood. These TCRs come from a young woman in good health.

This clone was found a few times. This sequence joins TRBV7-9 and TRBJ2-7; no clear D. V lost 2 bases to trimming and J lost 4 bases, with 9 bases between them. CDR1 and CDR2 from the germline V gene are SEHNR and FQNEAQ (reference sequence). CDR3 length equals 13 residues. CDR3 sequence reads: CASSLLGKYEQYF. The CDR3 nucleotides are TGTGCCAGCAGCTTATTGGGAAAGTACGAGCAGTACTTC.

CDR3 sequence: CASSLGGRKYEQYF. The CDR3 DNA is TGTGCCAGCAGCTTAGGCGGGAGAAAATACGAGCAGTACTTC. The V call is TRBV7-2, the J call TRBJ2-7, with 7 bases that match TRBD2. CDR1 is SGHTA, CDR2 FQGNSA, per germline. J was trimmed by 4 bases and V by 1 base; bases with no gene match: 4. The CDR3 length is 14 residues. The full variable domain, in which reference TRBV7-2 and TRBJ2-7 provide the parts outside the CDR3, is GAGVSQSPSNKVTEKGKDVELRCDPISGHTALYWYRQSLGQGLEFLIYFQGNSAPDKSGLPSDRFSAERTGGSVSTLTIQRTQQEDSAVYLCASSLGGRKYEQYFGPGTRLTVT.

This clone was counted a few times. In DNA form, the CDR3 reads TGCGCCAGCAGCCAAGTTCAGGGGTCCTACAATGAGCAGTTCTTC. Its translation: CASSQVQGSYNEQFF. The chain uses TRBV4-3 and TRBJ2-1, with D possibly TRBD1 on 6 matching bases. The CDR3 runs 15 residues. CDR1 and CDR2 (germline): LGHNA, YSLEER. The germline V and J ends were trimmed by 1 base and 1 base, with 8 bases remaining between them.

Many counts were recorded for this clone. The chain has TRBV10-3 and TRBJ2-4, with 11 bases matching TRBD1. Germline V gene data show CDR1 as ENHRY and CDR2 as SYGVKD. The J segment lost 6 bases and the V segment lost 6 bases, leaving 4 bases of the junction unmatched. The CDR3 runs to 14 residues. The DNA for the CDR3 is TGTGCCATCAGATCGGGACAGGGGGGAAACATTCAGTACTTC. Protein product: CAIRSGQGGNIQYF.

This rearrangement joins TRBV9 to TRBJ2-1, with TRBD2 identical over 14 bases. There are 19 residues in the CDR3. The ends lost 1 base at V and 7 bases at J; junction bases unmatched: 13. Germline CDR1 and CDR2: SGDLS and YYNGEE. The CDR3 loop is CASSVRPGTSGSGRNEQFF. CDR3 bases: TGTGCCAGCAGCGTAAGGCCCGGGACTAGCGGGAGCGGTAGGAATGAGCAGTTCTTC.

The chain combines TRBV6-6 with TRBJ2-3; D not certain. With 7 bases removed from V and 2 bases from J, the gap between germline ends came to 10 bases. The CDR3 contains 13 residues. The V gene's germline CDR1 is MNHNY and CDR2 SVGAGI (reference sequence). CDR3 protein: CASTELLTDTQYF. CDR3 nucleotides: TGTGCCAGCACTGAACTCCTCACAGATACGCAGTATTTT.